This T cell receptor beta chain was documented in a study of T cell clonality in common variable immunodeficiency. The CDR3 runs 15 residues. The trim removed 6 bases at V and 5 bases at J, leaving 8 bases unmatched. Germline V lookup: CDR1 ENHRY, CDR2 SYGVKD. This clone has ten or more counts. What it recognizes is unknown. The CDR3 end is not reached by the read, which stops 3 residues before it; the germline J gene fills it in. Study outcomes and limitations: In common variable immunodeficiency, TCR beta chains reportedly carried fewer deletions and N-nucleotide insertions. Compared with controls, CVID subjects had fewer shared TCRbeta clones.

Generated by immunoSEQ multiplex PCR, the TCRdb table keeps only in-frame clones and is missing some. The repertoire consists of tens of thousands of clones, none detected only once. This receptor was identified in a person aged 18 to 75 in good health. The chain uses TRBV10-3 and TRBJ2-2, with 8 bases identical to TRBD1. Input material: peripheral blood mononuclear cells. The CDR3 sequence: CAIRPGQDPTGELFF. The covered CDR3 bases are TGTGCCATCAGGCCGGGACAGGATCCTACCGGGGAG.